This T cell receptor (beta chain) was obtained from a study of immune evolution from preneoplasia to lung adenocarcinoma. The method was immunoSEQ multiplex PCR; TCRdb's version includes in-frame clones alone and lacks a portion of them. The sample carries around 25,000 clones, about two thirds recorded once. Germline CDR1 SQVTM, CDR2 ANQGSEA. Trimming at V came to 0 bases and at J to 0 bases, leaving 13 bases not matched to a gene. The CDR3 consists of 19 residues. The sample taken for sequencing was FFPE invasive lung adenocarcinoma tissue. This chain connects TRBV29-1 to TRBJ2-2; 7 nucleotides agree with TRBD2. The TCR comes from a person between 60 and 70 years old with invasive lung adenocarcinoma. Some clones in this sample may be carry-over from other donors' samples. CDR3: CSVEDPASGTLANTGELFF. In DNA form, the CDR3 reads TGCAGCGTTGAAGATCCGGCTAGCGGCACACTCGCGAACACCGGGGAGCTGTTTTTT.